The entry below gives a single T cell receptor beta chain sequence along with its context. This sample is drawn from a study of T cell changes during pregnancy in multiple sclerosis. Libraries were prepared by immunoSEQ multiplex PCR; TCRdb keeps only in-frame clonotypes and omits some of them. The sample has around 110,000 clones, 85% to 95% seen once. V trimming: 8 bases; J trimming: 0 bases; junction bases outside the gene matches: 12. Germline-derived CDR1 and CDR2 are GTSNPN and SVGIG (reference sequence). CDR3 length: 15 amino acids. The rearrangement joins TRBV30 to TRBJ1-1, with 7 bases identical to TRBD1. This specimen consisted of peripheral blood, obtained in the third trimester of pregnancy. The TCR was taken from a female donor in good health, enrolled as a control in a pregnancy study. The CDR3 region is CAGSGGTTVNTEAFF. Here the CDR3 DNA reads TGTGCCGGGTCAGGGGGAACGACAGTGAACACTGAAGCTTTCTTT.